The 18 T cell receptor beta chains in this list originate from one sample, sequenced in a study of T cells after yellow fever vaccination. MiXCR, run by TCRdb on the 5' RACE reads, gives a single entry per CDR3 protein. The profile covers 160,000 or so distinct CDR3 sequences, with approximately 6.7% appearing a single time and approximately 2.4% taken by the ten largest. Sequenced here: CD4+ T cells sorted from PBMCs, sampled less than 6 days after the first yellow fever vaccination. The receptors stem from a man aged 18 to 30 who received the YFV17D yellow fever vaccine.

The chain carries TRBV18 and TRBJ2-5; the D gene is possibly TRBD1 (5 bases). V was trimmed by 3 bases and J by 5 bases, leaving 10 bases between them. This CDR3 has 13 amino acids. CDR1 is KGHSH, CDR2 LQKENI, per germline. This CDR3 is CASSPQGQETQYF. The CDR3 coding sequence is TGTGCCAGCTCACCGCAGGGTCAGGAGACCCAGTACTTC. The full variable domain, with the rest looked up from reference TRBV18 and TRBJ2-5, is NAGVMQNPRHLVRRRGQEARLRCSPMKGHSHVYWYRQLPEEGLKFMVYLQKENIIDESGMPKERFSAEFPKEGPSILRIQQVVRGDSAAYFCASSPQGQETQYFGPGTRLLVL.

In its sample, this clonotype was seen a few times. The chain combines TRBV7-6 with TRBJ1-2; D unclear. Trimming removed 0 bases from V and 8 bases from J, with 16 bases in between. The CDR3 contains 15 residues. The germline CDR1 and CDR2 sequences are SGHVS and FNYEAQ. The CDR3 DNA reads TGTGCCAGCAGCTTAGCCCGGGGTTGGGGTGACGGCTACACCTTC. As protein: CASSLARGWGDGYTF.

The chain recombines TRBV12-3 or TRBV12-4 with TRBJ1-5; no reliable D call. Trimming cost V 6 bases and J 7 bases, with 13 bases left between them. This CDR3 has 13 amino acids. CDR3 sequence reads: CASRPEGGQPQHF. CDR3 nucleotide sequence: TGTGCCAGCAGGCCAGAGGGCGGCCAGCCCCAGCATTTT.

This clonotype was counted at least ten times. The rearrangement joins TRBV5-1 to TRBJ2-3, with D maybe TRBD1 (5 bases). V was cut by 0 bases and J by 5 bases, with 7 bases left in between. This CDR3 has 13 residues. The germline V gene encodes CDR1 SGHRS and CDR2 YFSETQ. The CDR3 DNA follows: TGCGCCAGCAGCTTGGGCACAGGAGATACGCAGTATTTT. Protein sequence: CASSLGTGDTQYF.

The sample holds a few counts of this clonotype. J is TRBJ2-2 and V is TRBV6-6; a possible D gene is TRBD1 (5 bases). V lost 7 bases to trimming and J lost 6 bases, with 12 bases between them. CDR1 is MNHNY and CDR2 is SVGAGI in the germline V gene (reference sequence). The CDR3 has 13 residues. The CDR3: CASTRAPAGELFF. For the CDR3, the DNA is TGTGCCAGCACCAGGGCACCTGCCGGGGAGCTGTTTTTT.

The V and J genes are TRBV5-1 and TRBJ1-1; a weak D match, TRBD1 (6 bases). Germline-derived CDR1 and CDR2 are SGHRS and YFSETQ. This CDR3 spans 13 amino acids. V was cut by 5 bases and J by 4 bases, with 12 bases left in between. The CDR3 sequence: CASSKTGFTEAFF. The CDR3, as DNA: TGCGCCAGCAGTAAAACAGGGTTCACTGAAGCTTTCTTT.

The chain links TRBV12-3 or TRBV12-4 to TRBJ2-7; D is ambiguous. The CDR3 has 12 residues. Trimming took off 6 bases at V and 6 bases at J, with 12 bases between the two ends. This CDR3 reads CASRPVLGEQYF. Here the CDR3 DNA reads TGTGCCAGCAGACCTGTTTTGGGCGAGCAGTACTTC.

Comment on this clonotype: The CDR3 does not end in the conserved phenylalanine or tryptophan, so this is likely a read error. The CDR3 nucleotides read TGTGCCAGCAGCCAAGGGGACAGCCTTAACTATGGCTACACCCTC. This gives the protein CASSQGDSLNYGYTL. The rearrangement links TRBV4-2 to TRBJ1-2, with 7 bases matching TRBD1. The germline CDR1 and CDR2 sequences are LGHNA and YNFKEQ. CDR3 length: 15 residues. With V trimmed by 1 base and J by 1 base, 3 bases remained unmatched.

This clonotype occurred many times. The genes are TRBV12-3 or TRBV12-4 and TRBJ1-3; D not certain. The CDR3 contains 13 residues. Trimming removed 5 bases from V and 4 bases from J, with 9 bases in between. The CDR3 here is CASSLREGNTIYF. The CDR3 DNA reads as TGTGCCAGCAGTCTACGGGAGGGAAACACCATATATTTT.

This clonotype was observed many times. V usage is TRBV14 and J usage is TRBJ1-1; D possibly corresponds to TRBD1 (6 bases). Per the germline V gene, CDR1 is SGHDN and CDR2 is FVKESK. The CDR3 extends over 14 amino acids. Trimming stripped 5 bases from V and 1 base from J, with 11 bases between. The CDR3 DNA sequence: TGTGCCAGCAGCTCCCGCAGGGGGAACACTGAAGCTTTCTTT. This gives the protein CASSSRRGNTEAFF.

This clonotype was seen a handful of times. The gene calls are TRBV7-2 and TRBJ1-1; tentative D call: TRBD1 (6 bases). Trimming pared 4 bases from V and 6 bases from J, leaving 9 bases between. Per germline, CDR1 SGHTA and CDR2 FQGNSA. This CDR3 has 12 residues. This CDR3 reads CASSWRGSEAFF. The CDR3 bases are TGTGCCAGCAGCTGGAGGGGGTCTGAAGCTTTCTTT.

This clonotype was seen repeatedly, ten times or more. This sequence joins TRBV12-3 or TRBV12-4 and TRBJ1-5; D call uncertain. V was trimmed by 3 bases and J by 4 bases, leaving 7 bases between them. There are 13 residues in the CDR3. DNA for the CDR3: TGTGCCAGCAGTTTCTCCGGAAATCAGCCCCAGCATTTT. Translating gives CASSFSGNQPQHF.

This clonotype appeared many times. The CDR3 region is CASSLGAGQTYNEQFF. The CDR3 DNA reads as TGTGCCAGCAGCTTAGGAGCGGGTCAAACCTACAATGAGCAGTTCTTC. The chain couples TRBV7-2 to TRBJ2-1, with a tentative D call TRBD2 (6 bases). The germline gives CDR1 SGHTA, CDR2 FQGNSA. The V gene lost 1 base and the J gene lost 2 bases, with 12 bases spanning the gap. The CDR3 sequence is 16 residues long.

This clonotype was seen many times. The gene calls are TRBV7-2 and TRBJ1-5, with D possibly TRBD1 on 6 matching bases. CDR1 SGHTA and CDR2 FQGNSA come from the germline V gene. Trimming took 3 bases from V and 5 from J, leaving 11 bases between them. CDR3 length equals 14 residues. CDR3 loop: CASSFDGGYQPQHF. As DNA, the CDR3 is TGTGCCAGCAGCTTCGACGGGGGCTATCAGCCCCAGCATTTT.

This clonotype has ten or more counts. Written as DNA, the CDR3 is TGCGCCAGCAGCCGGACTAGCGAAGAGACCCAGTACTTC. The encoded protein is CASSRTSEETQYF. This chain uses TRBV5-1 with TRBJ2-5; 9 bases align to TRBD2. CDR1 and CDR2 (germline): SGHRS, YFSETQ. V dropped 4 bases and J dropped 3; count of bases not matched to a gene: 1. CDR3 size: 13 residues.

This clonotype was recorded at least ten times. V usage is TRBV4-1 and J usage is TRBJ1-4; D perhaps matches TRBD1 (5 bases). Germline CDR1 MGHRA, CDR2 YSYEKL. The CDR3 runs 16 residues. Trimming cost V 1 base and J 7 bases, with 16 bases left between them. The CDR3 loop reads CASSQVGRGVSEKLFF. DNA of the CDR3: TGCGCCAGCAGCCAAGTCGGACGGGGCGTTTCTGAAAAACTGTTTTTT.

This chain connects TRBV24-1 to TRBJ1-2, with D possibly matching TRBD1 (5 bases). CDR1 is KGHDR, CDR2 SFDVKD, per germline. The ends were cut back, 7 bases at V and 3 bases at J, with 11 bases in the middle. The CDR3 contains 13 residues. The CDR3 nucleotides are TGTGCCACCAGCCGGGACGGTCACTATGGCTACACCTTC. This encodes CATSRDGHYGYTF.

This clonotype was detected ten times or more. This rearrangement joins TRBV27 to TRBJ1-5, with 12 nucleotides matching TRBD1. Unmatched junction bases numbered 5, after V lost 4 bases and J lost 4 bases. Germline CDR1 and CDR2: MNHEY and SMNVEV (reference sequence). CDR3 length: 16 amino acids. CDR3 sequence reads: CASSSGTGGRNQPQHF. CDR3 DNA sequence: TGTGCCAGCAGTTCCGGGACAGGGGGCAGAAATCAGCCCCAGCATTTT.